This is a list of T cell receptor beta chains from one sample in a study of T cell repertoires in cytomegalovirus infection. For these receptors, no antigen is known. Each CDR3 protein gets one entry after TCRdb re-called the reads with MiXCR. Here the sample spans more than 20,000 distinct CDR3 sequences, 35% to 45% being singletons. This specimen consisted of CD8+ T cells from cultured PBMCs, obtained from culture after CMV antigen stimulation. These receptors were collected from a human donor in good health (CMV status not recorded). Some clones in this sample may be carry-over from other donors' samples. CDR3s include the opening cysteine and the closing phenylalanine or tryptophan. Each record gives: D gene, J gene, V gene, clone size, CDR3 DNA, CDR3 protein. The D gene is left open where the match is weak. Clone size is not always given. Where it is, it says once, few, many or a class for expanded clones.

d_call: TRBD2; j_call: TRBJ2-1; v_call: TRBV12-3/TRBV12-4; clone_size: few; cdr3_nt: TGTGCCAGCAGTTTAGCGGGGGGAGGGCCGAATGAGCAGTTCTTC; cdr3_aa: CASSLAGGGPNEQFF
d_call: TRBD2; j_call: TRBJ2-5; v_call: TRBV28; clone_size: -; cdr3_nt: TGTGCCAGCAGAACACTAGCGGACCAAGAGACCCAGTACTTC; cdr3_aa: CASRTLADQETQYF
d_call: -; j_call: TRBJ2-7; v_call: TRBV5-3; clone_size: -; cdr3_nt: TGTGCCAGCAGCTTGTACGAGAGCGAGCAGTACTTC; cdr3_aa: CASSLYESEQYF
d_call: -; j_call: TRBJ1-4; v_call: TRBV5-6; clone_size: -; cdr3_nt: TGTGCCAGCAGCCCCGGCGGAGCAACTAATGAAAAACTGTTTTTT; cdr3_aa: CASSPGGATNEKLFF
d_call: TRBD2; j_call: TRBJ2-1; v_call: TRBV7-2; clone_size: -; cdr3_nt: TGTGCCAGCAGCTTTTCCGGGACTAGCTCCAATGAGCAGTTCTTC; cdr3_aa: CASSFSGTSSNEQFF
d_call: TRBD1; j_call: TRBJ1-1; v_call: TRBV4-1; clone_size: -; cdr3_nt: TGCGCCAGCAGCCAAGAGACAGGGACAATCATGAACACTGAAGCTTTCTTT; cdr3_aa: CASSQETGTIMNTEAFF
d_call: -; j_call: TRBJ1-6; v_call: TRBV24-1; clone_size: -; cdr3_nt: TGTGCCACCAGTGATTTAAAGAGGACAGAAGATAATTCACCCCTCCACTTT; cdr3_aa: CATSDLKRTEDNSPLHF
d_call: -; j_call: TRBJ1-2; v_call: TRBV5-5; clone_size: -; cdr3_nt: TGTGCCAGCAGCCCAGACAGTGGTGGCTATGGCTACACCTTC; cdr3_aa: CASSPDSGGYGYTF
d_call: -; j_call: TRBJ2-7; v_call: TRBV7-2; clone_size: -; cdr3_nt: TGTGCCAGCAGCTTAGAGGAGGGGTCCTACGAGCAGTACTTC; cdr3_aa: CASSLEEGSYEQYF
d_call: -; j_call: TRBJ2-7; v_call: TRBV7-2; clone_size: -; cdr3_nt: TGTGCCAGCAGCTTTTCGACTGGCTACGAGCAGTACTTC; cdr3_aa: CASSFSTGYEQYF
d_call: -; j_call: TRBJ1-1; v_call: TRBV12-3/TRBV12-4; clone_size: -; cdr3_nt: TGTGCCAGCAGTTTAGGCACTGAAGCTTTCTTT; cdr3_aa: CASSLGTEAFF
d_call: TRBD1; j_call: TRBJ2-3; v_call: TRBV19; clone_size: -; cdr3_nt: TGTGCCAGTAGTATAGCTCGGACAGGGGGCCCAGATACGCAGTATTTT; cdr3_aa: CASSIARTGGPDTQYF
d_call: -; j_call: TRBJ2-7; v_call: TRBV28; clone_size: few; cdr3_nt: -; cdr3_aa: CASSSSGRTYEQYF
d_call: TRBD1; j_call: TRBJ1-2; v_call: TRBV20-1; clone_size: -; cdr3_nt: TGCAGTGCTTCGGGACAGGGGTTATATGGCTACACCTTC; cdr3_aa: CSASGQGLYGYTF
d_call: TRBD2; j_call: TRBJ2-7; v_call: TRBV28; clone_size: -; cdr3_nt: TGTGCCAGCAGTAAACCGGGACTAGTCAACGAGCAGTACTTC; cdr3_aa: CASSKPGLVNEQYF
d_call: -; j_call: TRBJ1-1; v_call: TRBV12-5; clone_size: once; cdr3_nt: TGTGCTAGTGCCTTAGGAGGTTTTAACACTGAAGCTTTCTTT; cdr3_aa: CASALGGFNTEAFF
d_call: -; j_call: TRBJ2-5; v_call: TRBV7-7; clone_size: few; cdr3_nt: TGTGCCAGCAGCTTAAACCCGGAAGGGGGGATGGGGGAGACCCAGTACTTC; cdr3_aa: CASSLNPEGGMGETQYF
d_call: -; j_call: TRBJ1-1; v_call: TRBV12-3/TRBV12-4; clone_size: many; cdr3_nt: TGTGCCAGCAGTTCGGGCCCGAGTACTGAAGCTTTCTTT; cdr3_aa: CASSSGPSTEAFF
d_call: TRBD1; j_call: TRBJ2-2; v_call: TRBV6-1; clone_size: many; cdr3_nt: TGTGCCAGCAGTATAGCGGGACAGGGGGTCGCCGGGGAGCTGTTTTTT; cdr3_aa: CASSIAGQGVAGELFF
d_call: TRBD1; j_call: TRBJ2-1; v_call: TRBV12-3/TRBV12-4; clone_size: few; cdr3_nt: TGTGCCAGCAGGATGACAGGGTCCTACAATGAGCAGTTCTTC; cdr3_aa: CASRMTGSYNEQFF
d_call: -; j_call: TRBJ1-1; v_call: TRBV7-6; clone_size: -; cdr3_nt: TGTGCCAGCAGCTTAGATGGGCAGGCCTGGCCTGAAGCTTTCTTT; cdr3_aa: CASSLDGQAWPEAFF
d_call: TRBD1; j_call: TRBJ1-6; v_call: TRBV6-5; clone_size: few; cdr3_nt: TGTGCCAGCAGTCGCCCCTCCGGTACCGGGACAGGGTCTTCACCCCTCCACTTT; cdr3_aa: CASSRPSGTGTGSSPLHF
d_call: -; j_call: TRBJ2-7; v_call: TRBV4-1; clone_size: many; cdr3_nt: TGCGCCAGCAGCCTCCAAGGGGACAAGGCCTACGAGCAGTACTTC; cdr3_aa: CASSLQGDKAYEQYF
d_call: -; j_call: TRBJ2-7; v_call: TRBV28; clone_size: -; cdr3_nt: TGTGCCAGCAGTGGAGGGCGGGACACCAGCTCCTACGAGCAGTACTTC; cdr3_aa: CASSGGRDTSSYEQYF
d_call: TRBD2; j_call: TRBJ2-7; v_call: TRBV20-1; clone_size: -; cdr3_nt: TGCAGTGCTAGATCTGGGACTAGCTCCTACGAGCAGTACTTC; cdr3_aa: CSARSGTSSYEQYF
d_call: -; j_call: TRBJ1-1; v_call: TRBV5-4; clone_size: few; cdr3_nt: TGTGCCAGCAGGTTAACAAGCAGCACTGAAGCTTTCTTT; cdr3_aa: CASRLTSSTEAFF
d_call: -; j_call: TRBJ2-1; v_call: TRBV4-1; clone_size: -; cdr3_nt: TGCGCCAGCAGCCAAGCGGATTCGGTGGGGGCCTACAATGAGCGGTTCTTC; cdr3_aa: CASSQADSVGAYNERFF
d_call: TRBD2; j_call: TRBJ2-4; v_call: TRBV2; clone_size: many; cdr3_nt: TGTGCCAGCAAAGGAAGACTAGCCCCGGGGGGTTTCAAAAACATTCAGTACTTC; cdr3_aa: CASKGRLAPGGFKNIQYF
d_call: -; j_call: TRBJ1-2; v_call: TRBV6-5; clone_size: -; cdr3_nt: TGTGCCAGCAGTTTCACAGGGACGCGAGGCTACACCTTC; cdr3_aa: CASSFTGTRGYTF
d_call: -; j_call: TRBJ1-3; v_call: TRBV4-3; clone_size: few; cdr3_nt: TGCGCCAGCAGCCAAGATGGGCAGGGCTACTCTGGAAACACCATATATTTT; cdr3_aa: CASSQDGQGYSGNTIYF
d_call: -; j_call: TRBJ1-4; v_call: TRBV6-6; clone_size: -; cdr3_nt: TGTGCCAGCAGCTGGGGCGAAAAACTGTTTTTT; cdr3_aa: CASSWGEKLFF
d_call: -; j_call: TRBJ1-1; v_call: TRBV19; clone_size: -; cdr3_nt: TGTGCCAGTATGGAGGGCGTGATGAACACTGAAGCTTTCTTT; cdr3_aa: CASMEGVMNTEAFF
d_call: -; j_call: TRBJ2-5; v_call: TRBV7-2; clone_size: many; cdr3_nt: TGTGCCAGCAGCTTAGGGACGAAAGAGACCCAGTACTTC; cdr3_aa: CASSLGTKETQYF
d_call: -; j_call: TRBJ2-7; v_call: TRBV7-2; clone_size: few; cdr3_nt: TGTGCCAGCAGCGGACAGTCTTCCTACGAGCAGTACTTC; cdr3_aa: CASSGQSSYEQYF
d_call: -; j_call: TRBJ2-7; v_call: TRBV12-3/TRBV12-4; clone_size: -; cdr3_nt: TGTGCCAGCAGCCCCGCACCAGACTACGAGCAGTACTTC; cdr3_aa: CASSPAPDYEQYF
d_call: -; j_call: TRBJ2-7; v_call: TRBV6-6; clone_size: -; cdr3_nt: TGTGCCAGCAGCCTCAGCTCCTACGAGCAGTACTTC; cdr3_aa: CASSLSSYEQYF
d_call: -; j_call: TRBJ2-1; v_call: TRBV7-2; clone_size: -; cdr3_nt: TGTGCCAGCAGCTTAGCTGGGCCGCCCCCACAGTTCTTC; cdr3_aa: CASSLAGPPPQFF
d_call: -; j_call: TRBJ1-4; v_call: TRBV19; clone_size: -; cdr3_nt: TGTGCCAGTACAGAGGGGTCCACGGGGGCTTATGAAAAACTGTTTTTT; cdr3_aa: CASTEGSTGAYEKLFF
d_call: -; j_call: TRBJ2-1; v_call: TRBV7-2; clone_size: many; cdr3_nt: TGTGCCAGCAGGTCAGGCCTACGCTCCTACAATGAGCAGTTCTTC; cdr3_aa: CASRSGLRSYNEQFF
d_call: TRBD1; j_call: TRBJ2-1; v_call: TRBV5-6; clone_size: -; cdr3_nt: TGTGCCAGCAGCCGCGACGAAGGGGACAGGGGGAAAGGTGAGCAGTTCTTC; cdr3_aa: CASSRDEGDRGKGEQFF
d_call: TRBD2; j_call: TRBJ2-7; v_call: TRBV6-2/TRBV6-3; clone_size: -; cdr3_nt: TGTGCCAGCAGTCGACTAGCGAGCGAGCAGTACTTC; cdr3_aa: CASSRLASEQYF
d_call: -; j_call: TRBJ2-5; v_call: TRBV7-2; clone_size: -; cdr3_nt: TGTGCCAGCAGCTGGGACTTTCTGCAAGAGACCCAGTACTTC; cdr3_aa: CASSWDFLQETQYF
d_call: TRBD2; j_call: TRBJ2-1; v_call: TRBV11-2; clone_size: -; cdr3_nt: TGTGCCAGCAGCTTAGACCGCGGGGGGGAGGCCTACAATGAGCAGTTCTTC; cdr3_aa: CASSLDRGGEAYNEQFF
d_call: -; j_call: TRBJ2-7; v_call: TRBV4-1; clone_size: -; cdr3_nt: TGCGCCAGCAGCCAAGATTGGGGGCGGGAGTTTGACTACGAGCAGTACTTC; cdr3_aa: CASSQDWGREFDYEQYF
d_call: TRBD1; j_call: TRBJ1-5; v_call: TRBV6-1; clone_size: -; cdr3_nt: TGTGCCAGCAGCGTAGACAGGGCCCAGCCCCAGCATTTT; cdr3_aa: CASSVDRAQPQHF
d_call: -; j_call: TRBJ2-2; v_call: TRBV11-2; clone_size: -; cdr3_nt: TGTGCCAGCAGCTTAGAGTATGGAGACACCGGGGAGCTGTTTTTT; cdr3_aa: CASSLEYGDTGELFF
d_call: -; j_call: TRBJ1-5; v_call: TRBV12-3/TRBV12-4; clone_size: -; cdr3_nt: TGTGCCAGCAGCCCGGACGGAAACCTCAATCAGCCCCAGCATTTT; cdr3_aa: CASSPDGNLNQPQHF
d_call: -; j_call: TRBJ2-2; v_call: TRBV20-1; clone_size: -; cdr3_nt: TGCAGTGCTAGAGATTACAAGGGAAACACCGGGGAGCTGTTTTTT; cdr3_aa: CSARDYKGNTGELFF